Below are 8 T cell receptor beta chains sequenced from a single sample in a study of blood T cell repertoires in COVID-19. The data were produced by immunoSEQ multiplex PCR, yet TCRdb's version contains in-frame clones alone and is incomplete. The table includes 250,000 or so clones, about 90% detected once. Sequenced: PBMCs or T cells enriched from blood (not recorded which). These receptors originate from a woman in her thirties who had been exposed to COVID-19.

The chain joins TRBV19 to TRBJ2-1; a possible D gene is TRBD1 (6 bases). Germline CDR1 and CDR2: LNHDA and SQIVND (reference sequence). The CDR3 has 17 amino acids. The germline V and J ends were trimmed by 3 bases and 0 bases, with 15 bases remaining between them. The CDR3: CASSIKDRLSSYNEQFF. CDR3 DNA: TGTGCCAGTAGTATTAAAGACAGGCTAAGCTCCTACAATGAGCAGTTCTTC.

The V call is TRBV4-1, the J call TRBJ2-5; 8 bases map to TRBD2. The CDR3 consists of 13 residues. V shed 8 bases and J 2 bases; nucleotides not matched to a gene: 4. The V gene's germline CDR1 is MGHRA and CDR2 YSYEKL. This CDR3 is CASSIAGQETQYF. CDR3 sequence (DNA): TGCGCCAGCTCGATAGCGGGGCAAGAGACCCAGTACTTC.

The chain's CDR3 is CASSPRGPSNEKLFF. CDR3 DNA: TGTGCCAGCAGCCCCAGGGGGCCGTCTAATGAAAAACTGTTTTTT. The rearrangement links TRBV7-9 to TRBJ1-4, with 8 bases aligning to TRBD1. The CDR3 has 15 residues. V lost 5 bases and J lost 3; bases outside the gene matches: 5. The germline gives CDR1 SEHNR, CDR2 FQNEAQ (reference sequence).

The rearrangement uses TRBV27 and TRBJ2-7; TRBD1 agrees at 7 bases. This CDR3 region has 12 residues. Looked up from germline, CDR1 is MNHEY and CDR2 is SMNVEV (reference sequence). V was pared by 3 bases and J by 6 bases, with 2 bases of the junction left unmatched. The CDR3 region has the DNA TGTGCCAGCAGTTTCCCAGGGGGCGAGCAGTACTTC. Its protein product is CASSFPGGEQYF.

V is TRBV4-1 and J is TRBJ2-2, with 11 bases aligning to TRBD2. The CDR3 runs 17 residues. The V segment lost 3 bases and the J segment 6 bases; nucleotides outside the gene matches: 9. CDR1 and CDR2 (germline): MGHRA, YSYEKL. The chain's CDR3 is CASSQSLAGGGSGELFF. The CDR3 coding sequence is TGCGCCAGCAGCCAGTCCCTAGCGGGAGGAGGTTCCGGGGAGCTGTTTTTT.

The chain combines TRBV7-3 with TRBJ2-1; the match to TRBD2 covers 9 bases. CDR3 length: 16 residues. After removal of 5 bases from V and 9 bases from J, the junction contained 14 bases not matched to a gene. CDR1 is SGHTA and CDR2 is FQGTGA in the germline V gene. The DNA of the CDR3 is TGTGCCAGCAGCCCCTTTAGCGGGAGCGGTATAAGTGAGCAGTTCTTC. This codes for CASSPFSGSGISEQFF.

The chain recombines TRBV5-4 with TRBJ1-2; 10 bases map to TRBD1. The CDR3 is 15 amino acids. Trimming cost V 0 bases and J 2 bases; bases outside gene matches: 1. Germline lookup yields CDR1 SGHNT and CDR2 YYREEE (reference sequence). For the CDR3, the DNA is TGTGCCAGCAGCTTGGGGGACAGGGGAAACTATGGCTACACCTTC. Protein sequence: CASSLGDRGNYGYTF.

The chain couples TRBV18 to TRBJ1-4; no clear D gene. Per the germline V gene, CDR1 is KGHSH and CDR2 is LQKENI. V was clipped by 1 base and J by 5 bases, with 11 bases between them. This CDR3 spans 15 amino acids. CDR3 in amino acids: CASSPLADTNEKLFF. The DNA for the CDR3 is TGTGCCAGCTCACCACTGGCAGATACGAATGAAAAACTGTTTTTT.